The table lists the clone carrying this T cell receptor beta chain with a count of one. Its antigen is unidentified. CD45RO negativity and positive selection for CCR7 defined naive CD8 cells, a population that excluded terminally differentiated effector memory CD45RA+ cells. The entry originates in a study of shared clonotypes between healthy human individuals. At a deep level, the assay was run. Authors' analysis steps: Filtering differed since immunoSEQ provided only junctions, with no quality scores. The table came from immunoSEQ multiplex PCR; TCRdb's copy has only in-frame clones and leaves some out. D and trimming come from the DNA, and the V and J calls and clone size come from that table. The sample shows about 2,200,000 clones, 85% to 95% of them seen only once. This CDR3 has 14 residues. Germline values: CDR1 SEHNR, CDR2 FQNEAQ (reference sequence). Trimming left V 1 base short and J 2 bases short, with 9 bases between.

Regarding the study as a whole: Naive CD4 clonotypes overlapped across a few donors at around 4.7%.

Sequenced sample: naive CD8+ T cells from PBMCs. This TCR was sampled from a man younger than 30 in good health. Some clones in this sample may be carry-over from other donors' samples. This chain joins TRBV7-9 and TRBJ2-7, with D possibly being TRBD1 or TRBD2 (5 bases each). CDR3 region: CASSLGGTPYEQYF. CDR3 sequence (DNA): TGTGCCAGCAGCTTAGGAGGGACCCCCTACGAGCAGTACTTC.